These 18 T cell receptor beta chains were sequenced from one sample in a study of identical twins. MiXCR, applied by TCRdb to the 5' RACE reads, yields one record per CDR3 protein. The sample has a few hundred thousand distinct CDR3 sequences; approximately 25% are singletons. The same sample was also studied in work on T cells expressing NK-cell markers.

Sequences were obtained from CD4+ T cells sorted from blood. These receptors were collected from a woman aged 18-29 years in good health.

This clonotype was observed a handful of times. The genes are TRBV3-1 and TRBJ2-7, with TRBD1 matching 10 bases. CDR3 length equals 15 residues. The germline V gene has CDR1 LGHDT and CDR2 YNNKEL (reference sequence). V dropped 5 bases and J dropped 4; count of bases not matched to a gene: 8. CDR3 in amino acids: CASSLPGQGIYEQYF. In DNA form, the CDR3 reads TGTGCCAGCAGCTTACCGGGACAGGGGATTTACGAGCAGTACTTC.

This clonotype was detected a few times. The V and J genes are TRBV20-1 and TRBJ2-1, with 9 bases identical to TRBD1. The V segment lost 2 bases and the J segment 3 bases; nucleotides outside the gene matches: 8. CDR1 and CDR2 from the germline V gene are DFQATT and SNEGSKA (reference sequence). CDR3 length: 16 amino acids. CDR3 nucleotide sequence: TGCAGTGCTAGATCCGACAGGGGGGCTAACTACAATGAGCAGTTCTTC. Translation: CSARSDRGANYNEQFF.

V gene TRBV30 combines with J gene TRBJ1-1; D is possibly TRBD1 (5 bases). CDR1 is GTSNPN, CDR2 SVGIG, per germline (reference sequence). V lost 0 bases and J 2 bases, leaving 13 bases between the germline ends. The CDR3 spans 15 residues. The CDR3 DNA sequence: TGTGCCTGGAGTGTGGAGGGGTCCAGCAACACTGAAGCTTTCTTT. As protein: CAWSVEGSSNTEAFF.

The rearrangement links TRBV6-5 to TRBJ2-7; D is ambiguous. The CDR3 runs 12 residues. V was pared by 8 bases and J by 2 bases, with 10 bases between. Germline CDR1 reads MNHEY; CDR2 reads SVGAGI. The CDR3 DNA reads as TGTGCCAGCGGGGTCTTTACCTACGAGCAGTACTTC. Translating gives CASGVFTYEQYF.

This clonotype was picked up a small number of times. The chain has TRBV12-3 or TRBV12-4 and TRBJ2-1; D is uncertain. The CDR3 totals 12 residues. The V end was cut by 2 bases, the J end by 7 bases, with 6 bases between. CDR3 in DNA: TGTGCCAGCAGTTTACACGGGAATGAGCAGTTCTTC. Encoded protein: CASSLHGNEQFF.

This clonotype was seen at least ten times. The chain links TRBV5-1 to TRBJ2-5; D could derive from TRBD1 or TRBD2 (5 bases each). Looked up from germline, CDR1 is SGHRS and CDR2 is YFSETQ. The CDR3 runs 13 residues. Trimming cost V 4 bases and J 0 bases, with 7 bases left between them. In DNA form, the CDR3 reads TGCGCCAGCAGCGGGACGTACCAAGAGACCCAGTACTTC. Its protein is CASSGTYQETQYF.

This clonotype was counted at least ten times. CDR3 loop: CASSLAPDTEAFF. The CDR3 DNA sequence: TGCGCCAGCAGCTTGGCCCCGGACACTGAAGCTTTCTTT. The gene calls are TRBV5-1 and TRBJ1-1; the D is unclear. This CDR3 comprises 13 residues. V lost 0 bases and J 3 bases, leaving 6 bases between the germline ends. Germline CDR1 reads SGHRS; CDR2 reads YFSETQ.

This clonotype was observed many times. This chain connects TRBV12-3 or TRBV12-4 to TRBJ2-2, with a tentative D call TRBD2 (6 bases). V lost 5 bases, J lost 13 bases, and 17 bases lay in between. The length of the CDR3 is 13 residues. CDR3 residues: CASSLRLESVLFF. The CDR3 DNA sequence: TGTGCCAGCAGTCTCAGACTAGAGTCTGTGCTGTTTTTT.

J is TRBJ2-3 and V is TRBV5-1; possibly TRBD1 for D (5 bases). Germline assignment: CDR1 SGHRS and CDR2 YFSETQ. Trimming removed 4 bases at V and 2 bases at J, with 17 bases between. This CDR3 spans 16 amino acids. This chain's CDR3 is CASSPGLPGYTDTQYF. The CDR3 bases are TGCGCCAGCAGCCCAGGGCTCCCCGGTTACACAGATACGCAGTATTTT.

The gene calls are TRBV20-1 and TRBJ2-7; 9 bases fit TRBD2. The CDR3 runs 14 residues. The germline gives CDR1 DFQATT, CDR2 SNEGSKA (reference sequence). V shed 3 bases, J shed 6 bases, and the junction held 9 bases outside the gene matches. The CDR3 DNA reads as TGCAGTGCTAGGGAATCTAGCGGGGCTATCGAGCAGTACTTC. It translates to CSARESSGAIEQYF.

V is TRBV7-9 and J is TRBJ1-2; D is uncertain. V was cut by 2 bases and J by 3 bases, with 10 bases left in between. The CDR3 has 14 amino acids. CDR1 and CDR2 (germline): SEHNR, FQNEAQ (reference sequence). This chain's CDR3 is CASSLSVSYYGYTF. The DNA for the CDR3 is TGTGCCAGCAGCTTATCAGTTTCCTACTATGGCTACACCTTC.

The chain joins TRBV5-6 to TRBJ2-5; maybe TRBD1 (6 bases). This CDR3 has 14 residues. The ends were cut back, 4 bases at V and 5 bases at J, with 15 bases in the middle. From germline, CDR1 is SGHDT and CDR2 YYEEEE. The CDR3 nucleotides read TGTGCCAGCAGCCCCCTAGGGGGAAGGGAGACCCAGTACTTC. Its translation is CASSPLGGRETQYF.

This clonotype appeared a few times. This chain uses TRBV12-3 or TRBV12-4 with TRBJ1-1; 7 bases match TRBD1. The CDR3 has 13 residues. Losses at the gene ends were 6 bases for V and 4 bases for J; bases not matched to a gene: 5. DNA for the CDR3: TGTGCCAGCAGGGCAGGGGGGAGCACTGAAGCTTTCTTT. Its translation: CASRAGGSTEAFF.

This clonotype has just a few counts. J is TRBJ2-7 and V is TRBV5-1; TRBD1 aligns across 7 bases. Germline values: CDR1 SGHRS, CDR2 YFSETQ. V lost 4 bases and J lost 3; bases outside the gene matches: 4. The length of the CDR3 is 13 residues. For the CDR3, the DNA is TGCGCCAGCAGCAGGGGACAGAACTACGAGCAGTACTTC. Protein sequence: CASSRGQNYEQYF.

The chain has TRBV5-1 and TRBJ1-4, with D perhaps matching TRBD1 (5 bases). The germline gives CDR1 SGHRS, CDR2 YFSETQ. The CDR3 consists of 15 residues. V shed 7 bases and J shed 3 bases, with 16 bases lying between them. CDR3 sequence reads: CASSSGGGPNEKLFF. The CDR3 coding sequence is TGCGCCAGCTCCTCGGGGGGGGGACCTAATGAAAAACTGTTTTTT.

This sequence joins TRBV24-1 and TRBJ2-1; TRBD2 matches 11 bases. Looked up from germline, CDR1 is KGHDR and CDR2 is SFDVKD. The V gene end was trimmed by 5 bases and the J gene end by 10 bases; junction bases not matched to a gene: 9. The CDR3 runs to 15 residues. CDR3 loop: CATSARTSGPPEQFF. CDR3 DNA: TGTGCCACCAGTGCGAGGACTAGCGGGCCTCCGGAGCAGTTCTTC.

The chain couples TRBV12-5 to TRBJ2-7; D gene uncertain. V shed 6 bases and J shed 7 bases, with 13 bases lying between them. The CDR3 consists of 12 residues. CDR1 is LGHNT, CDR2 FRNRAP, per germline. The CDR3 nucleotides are TGTGCTAGTGGCGGCCCGAGGACGGAGCAGTACTTC. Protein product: CASGGPRTEQYF.

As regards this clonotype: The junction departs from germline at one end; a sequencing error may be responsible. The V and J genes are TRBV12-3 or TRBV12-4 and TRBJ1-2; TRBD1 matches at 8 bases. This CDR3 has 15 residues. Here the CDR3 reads CASSRILDRDYGYTF. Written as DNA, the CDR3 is TGTGCCAGCAGTCGAATCTTGGACAGGGACTACGGCTACACCTTC.